These T cell receptor beta chains were read from a single sample in a study of early stage breast cancer tumors. The method was immunoSEQ multiplex PCR; TCRdb's version includes in-frame clones alone and lacks a portion of them. Here the sample spans about 5,000 clones, around 66% being singletons. The sample comprised breast tumor tissue. These receptors all come from a person aged 45 to 59 with breast cancer. CDR3s include the opening cysteine and the closing phenylalanine or tryptophan. D genes are given only for firm matches. Clone size is given for some rows only: seen once, a few or many times, or a class if the clone is expanded.

.	.	TRBJ1-5	TRBV30	12	TGTGCCTGGAGGACCGAAGGGGGGCCCCAGCATTTT	CAWRTEGGPQHF
.	.	TRBJ1-1	TRBV14	16	TGTGCCAGCAGCCAACTGCAGGGAAAGGGGAACACTGAAGCTTTCTTT	CASSQLQGKGNTEAFF
.	.	TRBJ1-1	TRBV4-1	15	TGCGCCAGCAGCCAACCGGACACTTTGGGCACTGAAGCTTTCTTT	CASSQPDTLGTEAFF
.	.	TRBJ2-2	TRBV9	13	TGTGCCAGCAGCGTAGGCGGGGCCGGGGAGCTGTTTTTT	CASSVGGAGELFF
.	.	TRBJ1-5	TRBV11-1	15	TGTGCCAGCAGCCAAGGCACAGGGCGTCATCAGCCCCAGCATTTT	CASSQGTGRHQPQHF
TRBD2	.	TRBJ2-5	TRBV4-2	17	TGTGCCAGCAGCCCCCGACTAGCGGGAGGGCGCCAAGAGACCCAGTACTTC	CASSPRLAGGRQETQYF
.	.	TRBJ1-1	TRBV7-3	13	TGTGCCAGCAGCCCTAACCAGGACACTGAAGCTTTCTTT	CASSPNQDTEAFF
TRBD1	few	TRBJ2-1	TRBV18	15	TGTGCCAGCTCACTTGACAGGGAAACCTACAATGAGCAGTTCTTC	CASSLDRETYNEQFF
.	.	TRBJ1-5	TRBV19	13	TGTGCCGGGGCACAGGGCGTCAATCAGCCCCAGCATTTT	CAGAQGVNQPQHF
.	.	TRBJ1-1	TRBV6-6	14	TGTGCCAGCAGTTACCTCAGGCAAAACACTGAAGCTTTCTTT	CASSYLRQNTEAFF
.	.	TRBJ2-1	TRBV7-2	12	TGTGCCAGCAGCCTGAAGGGCCATGAGCAGTTCTTC	CASSLKGHEQFF
TRBD2	.	TRBJ2-1	TRBV5-8	15	TGTGCCAGCAGGCAGCGGGGGGTGGAGGGCAATGAGCAGTTCTTC	CASRQRGVEGNEQFF